The source of this T cell receptor (beta chain) is a study of response to subunit inactivated influenza vaccine (dated by TCRdb to about 2018). Describing the broader study: Deep quantitative T cell receptor repertoire profiling was used in the study to track responses to a trivalent subunit inactivated influenza vaccine.

The library was obtained by RT-PCR. TCRdb shows the sequencer as Illumina HiSeq 2500. Using fastp trimming at Q25 and MiXCR clonotype assembly, TCRdb reanalyzed the public sequencing data and kept in-frame beta chains. Every CDR3 protein is listed once, alongside the most common genes and DNA of its rows. The sample table contains hundreds of thousands of distinct CDR3 sequences; only one count was recorded for 18% of them. Under 13% of the sample is in the top ten clones. What the authors observed across the whole study: It was suggested by the authors that each seasonal influenza vaccination may recruit only a limited number of new T cells.

The germline V gene (reference sequence) provides CDR1 DFQATT and CDR2 SNEGSKA. From the cysteine up to the phenylalanine, the CDR3 has a length of 15 residues. Solely the CDR3 DNA is kept, with 45 bases framed from the first base. Relative to germline, V is missing 8 bases and J is missing 7 bases, with 9 bases of the junction outside any gene match. For this clonotype: Its cognate antigen has yet to be identified. Per-base qualities were not stored, and no clone one base away is much larger.

This receptor chain uses TRBV20-1 and TRBJ2-3, with TRBD2 matching 16 junction bases. Sequenced material: PBMCs from blood, taken approximately 5 days after vaccination. The source is a man aged 45-65 years who received an inactivated influenza vaccine. Donor details come from another sample of the same person, matched by shared clones. The CDR3 protein: CSTKGTSGRVNTQYF. The DNA is as follows: TGCAGTACCAAAGGGACTAGCGGGAGGGTAAATACGCAGTATTTT.